This entry lists 31 T cell receptor beta chains sequenced from one sample in a study of OX40 agonist ivuxolimab in advanced cancers. Clones were read by immunoSEQ multiplex PCR, and TCRdb kept only the in-frame ones, dropping some. The table includes under 90,000 clones, around 85% detected once. This specimen consisted of CD4+ or CD8+ T cells sorted from blood, obtained in a trial of the OX40 agonist ivuxolimab. The source is an adult with an advanced solid tumor such as melanoma, head and neck, liver or kidney cancer.

The chain couples TRBV6-6 to TRBJ2-3; no clear D. Trimming shortened V by 6 bases and J by 1 base, and 14 bases separated the two germline ends. This CDR3 spans 15 amino acids. Germline loops: CDR1 MNHNY, CDR2 SVGAGI (reference sequence). CDR3 region: CASRPYVAGTDTQYF. The CDR3 region has the DNA TGTGCCAGCAGGCCTTATGTGGCTGGCACAGATACGCAGTATTTT.

The chain has TRBV19 and TRBJ2-3, with D uncertain. Trimming removed 3 bases at V and 0 bases at J, with 10 bases between. The CDR3 spans 15 residues. Germline V gene data show CDR1 as LNHDA and CDR2 as SQIVND (reference sequence). CDR3 loop: CASSMSATSTDTQYF. DNA for the CDR3: TGTGCCAGTAGTATGAGCGCTACTAGCACAGATACGCAGTATTTT.

Of note for this clone: The junction and the germline gene differ at one end; a read error may be behind it. The gene calls are TRBV10-3 and TRBJ2-1; tentative D call: TRBD1 (6 bases). The CDR3 has 14 amino acids. The germline gives CDR1 ENHRY, CDR2 SYGVKD. The CDR3 region is CAIRQGVSHNEQFF. In DNA form, the CDR3 reads TGTGCCATCAGACAGGGTGTCTCCCACAATGAGCAGTTCTTC.

Only a few counts were recorded for this clone. The gene calls are TRBV10-3 and TRBJ1-3, with 8 bases aligning to TRBD1. With 10 bases clipped from V and 2 bases from J, the junction kept 4 bases outside the gene matches. CDR3 length equals 13 residues. The germline V gene has CDR1 ENHRY and CDR2 SYGVKD. The chain's CDR3 is CATKQGAGNTIYF. CDR3 nucleotide sequence: TGTGCCACGAAACAGGGGGCTGGAAACACCATATATTTT.

This sequence joins TRBV4-2 and TRBJ1-4, with D uncertain. The CDR3 contains 12 residues. Looked up from germline, CDR1 is LGHNA and CDR2 is YNFKEQ. V lost 3 bases to trimming and J lost 10 bases, with 9 bases between them. The DNA of the CDR3 is TGTGCCAGCAGCCATGATCAGGTAAAACTGTTTTTT. This sequence encodes CASSHDQVKLFF.

This chain links TRBV6-5 with TRBJ2-5; 7 bases match TRBD2. The ends lost 1 base at V and 6 bases at J; junction bases unmatched: 2. The CDR3 has 13 amino acids. Germline lookup yields CDR1 MNHEY and CDR2 SVGAGI. The CDR3 here is CASSYWGGKTQYF. The CDR3 DNA follows: TGTGCCAGCAGTTACTGGGGGGGAAAGACCCAGTACTTC.

The chain combines TRBV19 with TRBJ1-5, with no clear D. The CDR3 is made up of 12 amino acids. Trimming left V 7 bases short and J 4 bases short, with 8 bases between. Germline-derived CDR1 and CDR2 are LNHDA and SQIVND (reference sequence). The chain's CDR3 is CASKDGNQPQHF. The CDR3 DNA follows: TGTGCCAGTAAAGACGGGAATCAGCCCCAGCATTTT.

The chain joins TRBV28 to TRBJ2-1; D may be TRBD2 (5 bases). The CDR3 is 17 residues long. CDR1 is MDHEN and CDR2 is SYDVKM in the germline V gene. V gave up 3 bases and J gave up 5 bases, with 20 bases separating them. The CDR3 nucleotides are TGTGCCAGCAGTTTGCCCCGGCGGGCAGGTAATAACAATGAGCAGTTCTTC. This sequence encodes CASSLPRRAGNNNEQFF.

The chain is built from TRBV6-5 and TRBJ2-7; D might be TRBD1 (5 bases). The CDR3 is 13 residues long. Trimming took off 4 bases at V and 5 bases at J, with 12 bases between the two ends. Germline CDR1 MNHEY, CDR2 SVGAGI. In nucleotides, the CDR3 is TGTGCCAGCAGTTCTAGACAGAGGCACGAGCAGTACTTC. Amino acid sequence: CASSSRQRHEQYF.

The rearrangement links TRBV5-4 to TRBJ2-5; D gene ambiguous. Germline CDR1 is SGHNT and CDR2 is YYREEE (reference sequence). The CDR3 contains 14 residues. V dropped 0 bases and J dropped 0 bases, with 6 bases sitting between them. The CDR3 region is CASSLGQNQETQYF. DNA for the CDR3: TGTGCCAGCAGCTTGGGGCAGAACCAAGAGACCCAGTACTTC. The full variable domain, completed using reference TRBV5-4 and TRBJ2-5, is ETGVTQSPTHLIKTRGQQVTLRCSSQSGHNTVSWYQQALGQGPQFIFQYYREEENGRGNFPPRFSGLQFPNYSSELNVNALELDDSALYLCASSLGQNQETQYFGPGTRLLVL.

The chain employs TRBV10-3 and TRBJ2-7; TRBD1 agrees at 10 bases. The CDR3 length is 17 residues. Germline lookup yields CDR1 ENHRY and CDR2 SYGVKD. Trimming took 10 bases from V and 3 from J; bases not matched to a gene: 18. The CDR3 DNA is TGTGCCACCCAAGCTGCCCCGGGACAGGGGCCTGGCTACGAGCAGTACTTC. Its protein product is CATQAAPGQGPGYEQYF.

The rearrangement joins TRBV7-2 to TRBJ2-7; D may be TRBD1 (5 bases). CDR3 size: 14 residues. Trimming shortened V by 5 bases and J by 5 bases, and 16 bases separated the two germline ends. Germline loops: CDR1 SGHTA, CDR2 FQGNSA. The CDR3 here is CASSPRAGWNEQYF. The CDR3 DNA is TGTGCCAGCAGCCCCCGCGCAGGGTGGAACGAGCAGTACTTC.

V is TRBV7-9 and J is TRBJ1-5; D is ambiguous. Germline CDR1 SEHNR, CDR2 FQNEAQ (reference sequence). CDR3 length: 18 amino acids. Trimming stripped 1 base from V and 0 bases from J, with 16 bases between. CDR3 nucleotides: TGTGCCAGCAGCTTAGAGATGGGTTGGAGCTATAGCAATCAGCCCCAGCATTTT. It encodes CASSLEMGWSYSNQPQHF.

In its sample, this clone was seen once. The chain couples TRBV15 to TRBJ2-1, with D tentatively TRBD1 (5 bases). Trimming shortened V by 4 bases and J by 3 bases, and 13 bases separated the two germline ends. The CDR3 contains 15 residues. Germline lookup yields CDR1 LNHNV and CDR2 YYDKDF (reference sequence). The CDR3 DNA follows: TGTGCCACCAGCAATCCCAGGGTACTCTACAATGAGCAGTTCTTC. It translates to CATSNPRVLYNEQFF.

The chain employs TRBV6-1 and TRBJ2-3, with 9 bases matching TRBD2. V shed 0 bases and J 1 base; nucleotides not matched to a gene: 2. The length of the CDR3 is 16 residues. CDR1 and CDR2 (germline): MNHNS, SASEGT. This CDR3 reads CASSEARTSGTDTQYF. The CDR3 DNA reads as TGTGCCAGCAGTGAAGCTCGGACTAGCGGCACAGATACGCAGTATTTT.

The chain carries TRBV7-9 and TRBJ2-1, with D perhaps TRBD1 (6 bases). This CDR3 is 15 amino acids long. The V and J ends lost 5 bases and 0 bases respectively, with 11 bases between them. The V gene's germline CDR1 is SEHNR and CDR2 FQNEAQ (reference sequence). CDR3 coding DNA: TGTGCCAGCAGCGTTCGGACAGCCTCCTACAATGAGCAGTTCTTC. Protein: CASSVRTASYNEQFF.

This chain connects TRBV28 to TRBJ1-6; TRBD1 matches 7 bases. The germline V gene encodes CDR1 MDHEN and CDR2 SYDVKM. Trimming took 4 bases from V and 5 from J; bases not matched to a gene: 8. The CDR3 is 16 amino acids. CDR3 DNA sequence: TGTGCCAGCAGTTCTCAGCCGACAGGGAATAATTCACCCCTCCACTTT. It translates to CASSSQPTGNNSPLHF.

This clone appeared once. The V call is TRBV28, the J call TRBJ1-5; D not certain. The CDR3 is 13 amino acids. Per the germline V gene, CDR1 is MDHEN and CDR2 is SYDVKM. Trimming left V 6 bases short and J 4 bases short, with 10 bases between. This CDR3 reads CASSFGRNQPQHF. CDR3 DNA sequence: TGTGCCAGCAGCTTCGGTCGGAATCAGCCCCAGCATTTT.

The rearrangement joins TRBV7-2 to TRBJ2-7; 8 nucleotides align to TRBD1. V lost 2 bases to trimming and J lost 2 bases; unmatched junction nucleotides: 5. From germline, CDR1 is SGHTA and CDR2 FQGNSA. CDR3 length equals 15 residues. The CDR3 sequence is CASSLTGTGPYEQYF. The CDR3 coding sequence is TGTGCCAGCAGCTTAACCGGGACAGGCCCCTACGAGCAGTACTTC. Looking up the rest from reference TRBV7-2 and TRBJ2-7 gives the full variable domain: GAGVSQSPSNKVTEKGKDVELRCDPISGHTALYWYRQSLGQGLEFLIYFQGNSAPDKSGLPSDRFSAERTGGSVSTLTIQRTQQEDSAVYLCASSLTGTGPYEQYFGPGTRLTVT.

The chain couples TRBV7-6 to TRBJ1-5; D is ambiguous. CDR1 SGHVS and CDR2 FNYEAQ come from the germline V gene. V was pared by 3 bases and J by 4 bases, with 7 bases between. The CDR3 spans 13 residues. This CDR3 reads CASSLQSNQPQHF. The DNA for the CDR3 is TGTGCCAGCAGCTTGCAGAGTAATCAGCCCCAGCATTTT.

The count of this clone is one. This rearrangement joins TRBV29-1 to TRBJ2-7, with D possibly TRBD2 on 5 matching bases. Germline CDR1 SQVTM, CDR2 ANQGSEA. V was trimmed by 6 bases and J by 4 bases, leaving 10 bases between them. The CDR3 extends over 11 amino acids. The CDR3: CSVRTGYEQYF. As DNA, the CDR3 is TGCAGCGTCCGCACGGGGTACGAGCAGTACTTC.

The chain links TRBV30 to TRBJ2-2; D gene unclear. Germline CDR1 is GTSNPN and CDR2 is SVGIG (reference sequence). Trimming pared 2 bases from V and 1 base from J, leaving 2 bases between. The CDR3 spans 12 residues. The CDR3 reads CAWSLNTGELFF. In nucleotides, the CDR3 is TGTGCCTGGAGTCTGAACACCGGGGAGCTGTTTTTT. The full variable domain, with the rest looked up from reference TRBV30 and TRBJ2-2, is SQTIHQWPATLVQPVGSPLSLECTVEGTSNPNLYWYRQAAGRGLQLLFYSVGIGQISSEVPQNLSASRPQDRQFILSSKKLLLSDSGFYLCAWSLNTGELFFGEGSRLTVL.

The V gene is TRBV7-8, the J gene TRBJ1-5, with 8 bases identical to TRBD1. Germline V gives CDR1 SGHVS, CDR2 FQNEAQ. The CDR3 covers 15 residues. V dropped 5 bases and J dropped 0; count of bases not matched to a gene: 3. CDR3 loop: CASSGQGYSNQPQHF. Written as DNA, the CDR3 is TGTGCCAGCAGCGGACAGGGCTATAGCAATCAGCCCCAGCATTTT.

For this clone: An end of the junction differs from the germline gene, which may be a read error. Additional DNA sequences in this sample encode the identical CDR3. The chain is built from TRBV7-3 and TRBJ2-2; TRBD2 aligns across 13 bases. Per germline, CDR1 SGHTA and CDR2 FQGTGA. This CDR3 is built from 18 residues. The CDR3: CASSLNSRGLAGPGELFF. CDR3 nucleotide sequence: TGTGCCAGCAGCTTAAACTCCCGGGGACTAGCGGGGCCCGGAGAGCTGTTTTTT.

The rearrangement links TRBV28 to TRBJ2-7; 7 nucleotides agree with TRBD1. This CDR3 spans 12 amino acids. The germline CDR1 and CDR2 sequences are MDHEN and SYDVKM. The J segment lost 2 bases and the V segment lost 9 bases, leaving 4 bases of the junction unmatched. The chain's CDR3 is CASWTGPYEQYF. The CDR3 coding sequence is TGTGCCAGTTGGACAGGACCCTACGAGCAGTACTTC.

V is TRBV18 and J is TRBJ1-5; D is ambiguous. This CDR3 has 14 amino acids. Between the trimmed V and J ends, which lost 5 bases and 0 bases, there was a span of 8 bases. Germline V gene lookup returns CDR1 KGHSH and CDR2 LQKENI. The CDR3 loop reads CASSKGGSNQPQHF. For the CDR3, the DNA is TGTGCCAGCTCAAAAGGCGGTAGCAATCAGCCCCAGCATTTT.

There are a few counts of this clone. The chain has TRBV5-4 and TRBJ1-1, with 7 bases identical to TRBD1. V lost 5 bases, J lost 0 bases, and 4 bases stayed unmatched. Germline V gives CDR1 SGHNT, CDR2 YYREEE (reference sequence). The CDR3 loop spans 14 amino acids. CDR3 coding DNA: TGTGCCAGCAGGCACGACAGGGTGAACACTGAAGCTTTCTTT. Amino acids: CASRHDRVNTEAFF.

The rearrangement links TRBV7-9 to TRBJ2-7; TRBD2 agrees at 10 bases. Germline V gene data show CDR1 as SEHNR and CDR2 as FQNEAQ (reference sequence). The ends lost 3 bases at V and 7 bases at J; junction bases unmatched: 6. This CDR3 is built from 14 residues. The CDR3 is CASSLASGSREQYF. DNA for the CDR3: TGTGCCAGCAGCTTGGCTAGCGGGAGTCGTGAGCAGTACTTC.

This CDR3 reads CASSRSSTDTQYF. The DNA for the CDR3 is TGTGCCAGCAGTCGGAGTAGCACAGATACGCAGTATTTT. This chain connects TRBV6-5 to TRBJ2-3, with D uncertain. This CDR3 comprises 13 residues. V was cut by 5 bases and J by 0 bases, with 6 bases left in between. Germline V gene sequence: CDR1 MNHEY, CDR2 SVGAGI.

This clone was seen a single time. The chain uses TRBV5-1 and TRBJ1-1; D unclear. Germline-derived CDR1 and CDR2 are SGHRS and YFSETQ. Trimming pared 7 bases from V and 1 base from J, leaving 17 bases between. The CDR3 extends over 15 amino acids. In DNA, the CDR3 is TGCGCCAGCGCAAAAACCGGGAGCCCGAACACTGAAGCTTTCTTT. It translates to CASAKTGSPNTEAFF.

This chain connects TRBV7-3 to TRBJ1-5, with no clear D. Germline lookup yields CDR1 SGHTA and CDR2 FQGTGA. Trimming removed 3 bases at V and 4 bases at J, with 7 bases between. CDR3 length: 13 residues. CDR3 in amino acids: CASSLTPNQPQHF. The CDR3 DNA reads TGTGCCAGCAGCTTGACACCGAATCAGCCCCAGCATTTT.